These 10 T cell receptor beta chains share one sample of origin, sequenced in a study of T cell responses to AZD1222 COVID-19 vaccine. The assay was immunoSEQ multiplex PCR, and TCRdb's table has in-frame clones only and misses some. The sample consists of over 100,000 clones, 88% of them appearing once. Here the sequenced sample was peripheral blood, taken on day 0 of MenACWY control vaccination. The receptor set was obtained from an adult in good health.

The rearrangement uses TRBV7-9 and TRBJ2-7, with TRBD1 identical over 10 bases. The V gene's germline CDR1 is SEHNR and CDR2 FQNEAQ (reference sequence). The V segment lost 3 bases and the J segment 3 bases; nucleotides outside the gene matches: 5. CDR3 size: 15 residues. CDR3 nucleotide sequence: TGTGCCAGCAGCTTCGGACAGGGGGGATACTACGAGCAGTACTTC. Residues: CASSFGQGGYYEQYF.

This chain uses TRBV29-1 with TRBJ2-7; 7 nucleotides match TRBD1. Unmatched junction bases numbered 3, after V lost 0 bases and J lost 1 base. CDR1 and CDR2 from the germline V gene are SQVTM and ANQGSEA. The CDR3 sequence is 14 residues long. CDR3 protein: CSVEDETGSYEQYF. The CDR3 DNA follows: TGCAGCGTTGAAGACGAGACAGGGTCCTACGAGCAGTACTTC.

The rearrangement uses TRBV6-5 and TRBJ1-1; D remains unclear. The CDR3 covers 13 residues. The V end lost 6 bases, the J end lost 5 bases, and 13 bases lay between the germline ends. From germline, CDR1 is MNHEY and CDR2 SVGAGI. CDR3 residues: CASRLISWTEAFF. Written as DNA, the CDR3 is TGTGCCAGCAGGCTAATCAGTTGGACTGAAGCTTTCTTT.

This clone was observed a handful of times. The rearrangement links TRBV4-3 to TRBJ1-5, with D perhaps TRBD1 (5 bases). Germline-derived CDR1 and CDR2 are LGHNA and YSLEER. V gave up 1 base and J gave up 7 bases, with 8 bases separating them. There are 13 residues in the CDR3. The DNA of the CDR3 is TGCGCCAGCAGCCAAGTCGGGGGGCAGCCCCAGCATTTT. Encoded protein: CASSQVGGQPQHF.

This clone showed up just a few times. The gene calls are TRBV2 and TRBJ2-7; 11 bases are a match to TRBD2. This CDR3 region has 14 residues. Germline V lookup: CDR1 SNHLY, CDR2 FYNNEI. V lost 6 bases and J lost 4; bases outside the gene matches: 5. CDR3: CASRDTSGSYEQYF. The CDR3 DNA is TGTGCCAGCAGAGACACTAGCGGGAGTTACGAGCAGTACTTC. Full variable domain (missing parts from reference TRBV2 and TRBJ2-7): EPEVTQTPSHQVTQMGQEVILRCVPISNHLYFYWYRQILGQKVEFLVSFYNNEISEKSEIFDDQFSVERPDGSNFTLKIRSTKLEDSAMYFCASRDTSGSYEQYFGPGTRLTVT.

The rearrangement joins TRBV6-6 to TRBJ1-1; D is undetermined. Germline V gene data show CDR1 as MNHNY and CDR2 as SVGAGI (reference sequence). V shed 8 bases and J shed 1 base, with 8 bases lying between them. This CDR3 contains 12 residues. In nucleotides, the CDR3 is TGTGCCAGCGCGGATGGGAACACTGAAGCTTTCTTT. It yields the protein CASADGNTEAFF.

This clone was counted a few times. A read error may account for a junction end that differs from germline. The chain carries TRBV28 and TRBJ2-7; perhaps D is TRBD1 or TRBD2 (5 bases each). Germline values: CDR1 MDHEN, CDR2 SYDVKM. The CDR3 is made up of 11 amino acids. Written as DNA, the CDR3 is TGTGCCAGTCAAGGGACCTCCGTCCTTCGCTTC. Translated, it gives CASQGTSVLRF. Supplemented by reference TRBV28 and TRBJ2-7, the full variable domain reads DVKVTQSSRYLVKRTGEKVFLECVQDMDHENMFWYRQDPGLGLRLIYFSYDVKMKEKGDIPEGYSVSREKKERFSLILESASTNQTSMYLCASQGTSVLRFGPGTRLTVT.

The J gene is TRBJ2-3, the V gene TRBV4-3, with 8 bases fitting TRBD2. V gave up 3 bases and J gave up 1 base; unmatched junction bases: 9. This CDR3 has 17 amino acids. The V gene's germline CDR1 is LGHNA and CDR2 YSLEER. As DNA, the CDR3 is TGCGCCAGCAGCCAGGGTGGGGCTAGCGGGCGCACAGATACGCAGTATTTT. This translates into CASSQGGASGRTDTQYF.

V usage is TRBV11-3 and J usage is TRBJ2-7; tentatively, D is TRBD1 (6 bases). This CDR3 has 14 amino acids. In germline, CDR1 is SGHNT, CDR2 YENEEA. V lost 4 bases, J lost 0 bases, and 10 bases lay in between. The CDR3 nucleotides are TGTGCCAGCAGCTACCAGGGGAGCTCCTACGAGCAGTACTTC. This sequence encodes CASSYQGSSYEQYF.

V gene TRBV6-5 combines with J gene TRBJ2-3; D is tentatively TRBD1 or TRBD2 (6 bases each). The length of the CDR3 is 13 residues. The germline V gene has CDR1 MNHEY and CDR2 SVGAGI. Deletions cut 3 bases from V and 10 bases from J, with 14 bases between. The CDR3 bases are TGTGCCAGCAGTTATGGGGGGCGATACGCGCAGTATTTT. Protein: CASSYGGRYAQYF.